The clone carrying this T cell receptor (beta chain) was observed many times. The library gave individual cDNA molecules unique molecular identifiers. One entry per CDR3 protein, called by TCRdb with MiXCR from the RACE reads. The table lists 50,000 to 70,000 distinct CDR3 sequences, over 10% of them singletons. Germline CDR1 and CDR2: SEHNR and FQNEAQ (reference sequence). Trimming removed 2 bases from V and 4 bases from J, with 8 bases in between. The CDR3 contains 13 residues. These data are taken from a study of human T cells and chemical hapten exposure. At the level of the study: Cases of alopecia areata, totalis or universalis occurred in a predominantly female patient group.

Time point denoted: patch test 3, about 24 weeks after DPC sensitization. Treatment reported: therapeutic diphenylcyclopropenone sensitization with weekly scalp DPC. The clonotype comes from a man aged 25 to 40 with alopecia areata. Some clones in this sample may be carry-over from other donors' samples. The sequencing used whole blood, collected in connection with sensitization to the hapten diphenylcyclopropenone (DPC). The gene calls are TRBV7-9 and TRBJ2-5; D ambiguous. For the CDR3, the DNA is TGTGCCAGCAGCTTATATCTCCGAGAGACCCAGTACTTC. This gives the protein CASSLYLRETQYF.